These 19 T cell receptor beta chains share one sample of origin, sequenced in a study of identical twins. Using its own MiXCR run on the 5' RACE reads, TCRdb lists one record per CDR3 protein. The sample comprises 430,000 or so distinct CDR3 sequences, less than 25% of which are singletons, and approximately 2.9% rests with the top ten. In addition, the sample was reused for a study of T cells expressing NK-cell markers.

The specimen sequenced was CD4+ T cells sorted from blood. All receptors come from a woman aged 18-35 years in good health.

This clonotype was detected a few times. This sequence joins TRBV9 and TRBJ2-1; 10 nucleotides align to TRBD2. This CDR3 comprises 14 residues. Trimming at V came to 1 base and at J to 5 bases, leaving 0 bases not matched to a gene. Germline CDR1 is SGDLS and CDR2 is YYNGEE. CDR3 in DNA: TGTGCCAGCAGCGTAACTAGCGGGAACAATGAGCAGTTCTTC. It codes for CASSVTSGNNEQFF.

V is TRBV6-2 or TRBV6-3 and J is TRBJ2-3, with D possibly TRBD2 on 6 matching bases. V shed 8 bases and J shed 2 bases, with 11 bases lying between them. Germline V gives CDR1 MNHEY, CDR2 SVGEGT. The CDR3 is 13 residues long. DNA for the CDR3: TGTGCCAGCGGGGGACTGAACACAGATACGCAGTATTTT. This gives the protein CASGGLNTDTQYF.

The rearrangement uses TRBV6-1 and TRBJ2-3; unclear D gene. The CDR3 spans 15 residues. The V end lost 6 bases, the J end lost 1 base, and 14 bases lay between the germline ends. Per the germline V gene, CDR1 is MNHNS and CDR2 is SASEGT. The CDR3 loop is CASSLGPQGTDTQYF. The CDR3 DNA reads TGTGCCAGCAGCCTAGGACCGCAGGGCACAGATACGCAGTATTTT.

In its sample, this clonotype was seen a few times. The V gene is TRBV5-5, the J gene TRBJ2-7, with D possibly being TRBD2 (5 bases). The V gene's germline CDR1 is SGHKS and CDR2 YYEKEE (reference sequence). V shed 4 bases and J shed 0 bases, with 11 bases lying between them. This CDR3 has 14 residues. The CDR3, as DNA: TGTGCCAGCAGCGCCGGCCGGGACTCCTACGAGCAGTACTTC. Translation: CASSAGRDSYEQYF. The complete variable domain, with remaining parts taken from reference TRBV5-5 and TRBJ2-7, reads DAGVTQSPTHLIKTRGQQVTLRCSPISGHKSVSWYQQVLGQGPQFIFQYYEKEERGRGNFPDRFSARQFPNYSSELNVNALLLGDSALYLCASSAGRDSYEQYFGPGTRLTVT.

This clonotype was seen repeatedly, ten times or more. The V and J genes are TRBV12-3 or TRBV12-4 and TRBJ1-1; D is perhaps TRBD1 (6 bases). The ends were cut back, 6 bases at V and 5 bases at J, with 13 bases in the middle. The CDR3 loop spans 13 amino acids. This CDR3 is CASSLQGRTEAFF. The DNA for the CDR3 is TGTGCCAGCAGCCTACAGGGTCGAACTGAAGCTTTCTTT.

J is TRBJ2-2 and V is TRBV29-1, with D possibly TRBD2 on 5 matching bases. The CDR3 sequence is 14 residues long. From germline, CDR1 is SQVTM and CDR2 ANQGSEA. The V gene lost 3 bases and the J gene lost 6 bases, with 14 bases spanning the gap. The CDR3 sequence is CSVDLHLGAGELFF. In DNA, the CDR3 is TGCAGCGTTGATTTACACCTCGGGGCCGGGGAGCTGTTTTTT.

This chain connects TRBV20-1 to TRBJ2-7; 9 bases line up with TRBD2. V gave up 6 bases and J gave up 7 bases; unmatched junction bases: 4. Per germline, CDR1 DFQATT and CDR2 SNEGSKA (reference sequence). The CDR3 spans 11 residues. The CDR3 here is CSAAGGGEQYF. As DNA, the CDR3 is TGCAGTGCAGCGGGAGGTGGGGAGCAGTACTTC.

This clonotype appeared a few times. The CDR3 loop is CASTIGQGFNEQYF. The CDR3 DNA sequence: TGCGCCAGCACAATTGGACAGGGATTCAACGAGCAGTACTTC. This chain connects TRBV5-1 to TRBJ2-7, with TRBD1 matching 8 bases. There are 14 residues in the CDR3. From germline, CDR1 is SGHRS and CDR2 YFSETQ. V lost 6 bases to trimming and J lost 5 bases; unmatched junction nucleotides: 10.

The J gene is TRBJ1-3, the V gene TRBV7-9; D uncertain. The V gene lost 5 bases and the J gene lost 0 bases, with 14 bases spanning the gap. CDR1 and CDR2 (germline): SEHNR, FQNEAQ (reference sequence). There are 16 residues in the CDR3. CDR3 sequence (DNA): TGTGCCAGCAGCCCCATACTCAAATTCTCTGGAAACACCATATATTTT. It yields the protein CASSPILKFSGNTIYF.

This clonotype occurred a few times. The chain combines TRBV6-5 with TRBJ2-2, with 8 bases aligning to TRBD2. There are 15 residues in the CDR3. Germline V gene sequence: CDR1 MNHEY, CDR2 SVGAGI. Losses at the gene ends were 2 bases for V and 6 bases for J; bases not matched to a gene: 5. The CDR3 region has the DNA TGTGCCAGCAGTTACACCGGGGGGGCCGCCGGGGAGCTGTTTTTT. Encoded protein: CASSYTGGAAGELFF.

This chain joins TRBV6-5 and TRBJ2-6; D is undetermined. From germline, CDR1 is MNHEY and CDR2 SVGAGI. Trimming took off 0 bases at V and 2 bases at J, with 5 bases between the two ends. This CDR3 spans 15 amino acids. The CDR3 loop is CASSYSSTGANVLTF. As DNA, the CDR3 is TGTGCCAGCAGTTACTCGAGTACTGGGGCCAACGTCCTGACTTTC.

This clonotype was observed a few times. V usage is TRBV10-3 and J usage is TRBJ2-1; no clear D gene. With 2 bases removed from V and 12 bases from J, the gap between germline ends came to 8 bases. This CDR3 region has 11 residues. CDR1 and CDR2 (germline): ENHRY, SYGVKD. The CDR3 coding sequence is TGTGCCATCAGTGAGAAGCCAGCGCAGTTCTTC. Its protein product is CAISEKPAQFF.

This clonotype was seen a few times. The V call is TRBV7-2, the J call TRBJ2-1; TRBD2 agrees at 14 bases. Trimming took 0 bases from V and 1 from J; bases not matched to a gene: 11. The V gene's germline CDR1 is SGHTA and CDR2 FQGNSA. The CDR3 runs 21 residues. The CDR3 DNA sequence: TGTGCCAGCAGCTTAGCCCTCGGACTAGCGGGAGGTCCAGAATCCTACAATGAGCAGTTCTTC. Translated: CASSLALGLAGGPESYNEQFF.

The DNA for the CDR3 is TGTGCCAGCAGTTTAGTCAGGGTCCACACCGGGGAGCTGTTTTTT. This gives the protein CASSLVRVHTGELFF. The J gene is TRBJ2-2, the V gene TRBV12-3 or TRBV12-4; weak D call: TRBD1 (5 bases). The CDR3 extends over 15 amino acids. V gave up 1 base and J gave up 3 bases, with 9 bases separating them.

The chain links TRBV14 to TRBJ2-7; D perhaps matches TRBD2 (7 bases). Trimming stripped 4 bases from V and 2 bases from J, with 18 bases between. Germline V gives CDR1 SGHDN, CDR2 FVKESK. The CDR3 contains 16 residues. The CDR3 sequence is CASSLRAHGGPYEQYF. CDR3 DNA sequence: TGTGCCAGCAGCCTGAGAGCCCACGGGGGGCCCTACGAGCAGTACTTC. The variable domain in full, completed from reference TRBV14 and TRBJ2-7, reads EAGVTQFPSHSVIEKGQTVTLRCDPISGHDNLYWYRRVMGKEIKFLLHFVKESKQDESGMPNNRFLAERTGGTYSTLKVQPAELEDSGVYFCASSLRAHGGPYEQYFGPGTRLTVT.

The V call is TRBV12-3 or TRBV12-4, the J call TRBJ2-1; TRBD2 matches 9 bases. Trimming removed 3 bases from V and 1 base from J; junction bases left unmatched: 10. This CDR3 is built from 18 residues. The CDR3 sequence is CASSFQKVAGASYNEQFF. The CDR3 region has the DNA TGTGCCAGCAGTTTTCAGAAAGTAGCGGGAGCTTCCTACAATGAGCAGTTCTTC.

This clonotype appeared a single time. This chain uses TRBV18 with TRBJ2-3, with TRBD1 matching 9 bases. CDR1 KGHSH and CDR2 LQKENI come from the germline V gene. Trimming removed 4 bases from V and 2 bases from J; junction bases left unmatched: 7. The CDR3 is made up of 16 amino acids. The CDR3 is CASSLQGQGPTDTQYF. DNA for the CDR3: TGTGCCAGCTCACTCCAGGGACAGGGTCCCACAGATACGCAGTATTTT.

The chain recombines TRBV20-1 with TRBJ2-5; the D is unclear. CDR1 is DFQATT and CDR2 is SNEGSKA in the germline V gene (reference sequence). The V end was cut by 6 bases, the J end by 5 bases, with 22 bases between. This CDR3 comprises 15 residues. CDR3 DNA sequence: TGCAGTGCCCTCCGCCGGGCTAGTGGCGGTGAGACCCAGTACTTC. It is translated as CSALRRASGGETQYF.

This clonotype was detected only a few times. V gene TRBV6-1 combines with J gene TRBJ2-2, with D possibly called TRBD1 or TRBD2 (5 bases each). Trimming shortened V by 6 bases and J by 6 bases, and 8 bases separated the two germline ends. The CDR3 contains 12 residues. The V gene's germline CDR1 is MNHNS and CDR2 SASEGT. The CDR3 loop reads CASRGRAGELFF. CDR3 sequence (DNA): TGTGCCAGCAGGGGACGGGCCGGGGAGCTGTTTTTT.